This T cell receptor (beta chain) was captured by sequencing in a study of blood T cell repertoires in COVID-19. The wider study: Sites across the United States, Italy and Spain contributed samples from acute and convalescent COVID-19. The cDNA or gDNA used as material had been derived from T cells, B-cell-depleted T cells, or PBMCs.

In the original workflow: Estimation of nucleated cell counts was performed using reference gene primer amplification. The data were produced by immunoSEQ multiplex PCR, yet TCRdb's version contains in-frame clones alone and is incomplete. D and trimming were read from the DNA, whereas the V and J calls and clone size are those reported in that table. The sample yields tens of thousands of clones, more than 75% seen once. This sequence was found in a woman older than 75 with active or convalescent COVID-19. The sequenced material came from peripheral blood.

CDR3 protein: CASSERGINQPQHF. The CDR3 DNA reads as TGTGCCAGCAGTGAAAGGGGGATCAATCAGCCCCAGCATTTT. The V call is TRBV2, the J call TRBJ1-5, with D tentatively TRBD1 (6 bases). V was cut by 2 bases and J by 3 bases, with 8 bases left in between. The CDR3 is 14 residues long. Germline-derived CDR1 and CDR2 are SNHLY and FYNNEI.